These 15 T cell receptor beta chains were all obtained from the same sample, sequenced in a study of blood T cell repertoires in COVID-19. Method: immunoSEQ multiplex PCR; TCRdb's copy keeps in-frame clones and lacks some. The sample includes around 70,000 clones, around 90% of them seen just once. The material sequenced was peripheral blood. These receptor sequences come from a human donor in a cohort sampled during active COVID-19.

The CDR3 loop reads CASKNPGRGYEQYF. Written as DNA, the CDR3 is TGTGCCAGCAAGAACCCGGGCAGGGGCTACGAGCAGTACTTC. The chain employs TRBV2 and TRBJ2-7, with D maybe TRBD1 (6 bases). The germline gives CDR1 SNHLY, CDR2 FYNNEI. Trimming cost V 7 bases and J 3 bases, with 16 bases left between them. The CDR3 contains 14 residues.

The chain has TRBV7-2 and TRBJ1-1; D is uncertain. CDR1 is SGHTA, CDR2 FQGNSA, per germline. The length of the CDR3 is 15 residues. Trimming shortened V by 5 bases and J by 0 bases, and 13 bases separated the two germline ends. The CDR3 DNA reads as TGTGCCAGCAGCCCCCGGGGAGCCCTGAACACTGAAGCTTTCTTT. This translates into CASSPRGALNTEAFF.

The V gene is TRBV28, the J gene TRBJ2-7, with a possible D match to TRBD2 (5 bases). Trimming took 4 bases from V and 2 from J, leaving 15 bases between them. This CDR3 spans 15 amino acids. Per germline, CDR1 MDHEN and CDR2 SYDVKM. The CDR3 nucleotides are TGTGCCAGCAGTTCACTGATGGAGGCGCCCTACGAGCAGTACTTC. As protein: CASSSLMEAPYEQYF.

The rearrangement uses TRBV6-5 and TRBJ2-2, with 8 bases fitting TRBD2. This CDR3 spans 15 amino acids. J gave up 7 bases and V 6 bases, and 10 bases lay outside the gene matches. The V gene's germline CDR1 is MNHEY and CDR2 SVGAGI. The CDR3 loop reads CASRRSPRGDGELFF. The CDR3 region has the DNA TGTGCCAGCAGACGATCGCCGCGGGGGGACGGGGAGCTGTTTTTT.

The chain combines TRBV4-3 with TRBJ1-4; 7 nucleotides line up with TRBD1. The CDR3 sequence is 14 residues long. CDR1 is LGHNA and CDR2 is YSLEER in the germline V gene. V was clipped by 5 bases and J by 9 bases; unmatched bases: 9. For the CDR3, the DNA is TGCGCCAGCAGCTCCCGACAGGGAGTCAAAAAACTGTTTTTT. It is translated as CASSSRQGVKKLFF.

The chain employs TRBV28 and TRBJ1-2, with D maybe TRBD1 (6 bases). This CDR3 has 16 residues. V was shortened by 2 bases and J by 7 bases, with 20 bases between the two germline ends. Germline assignment: CDR1 MDHEN and CDR2 SYDVKM. As DNA, the CDR3 is TGTGCCAGCAGTTTACCGGCGGGGGGCGTACCGGCTGGCTACACCTTC. Residues: CASSLPAGGVPAGYTF.

The V gene is TRBV5-4, the J gene TRBJ1-6; D call uncertain. V dropped 3 bases and J dropped 2 bases, with 15 bases sitting between them. Germline CDR1 and CDR2: SGHNT and YYREEE (reference sequence). The CDR3 spans 17 residues. Here the CDR3 DNA reads TGTGCCAGCAGCTGGCGGGCCCCTATTACCTATAATTCACCCCTCCACTTT. Translating it yields CASSWRAPITYNSPLHF.

The V and J genes are TRBV7-6 and TRBJ1-6; possible D gene TRBD1, 6 bases. In germline, CDR1 is SGHVS, CDR2 FNYEAQ. V was cut by 4 bases and J by 8 bases, with 9 bases left in between. CDR3 length: 13 amino acids. This chain's CDR3 is CASSYGTYSPLHF. The DNA for the CDR3 is TGTGCCAGCAGCTACGGGACATATTCACCCCTCCACTTT.

The gene calls are TRBV6-1 and TRBJ2-1; unclear D gene. Germline V gives CDR1 MNHNS, CDR2 SASEGT. The CDR3 has 16 residues. The V and J ends lost 2 bases and 2 bases respectively, with 13 bases between them. CDR3 nucleotides: TGTGCCAGCAGTGAACGAGGAGTCCTACCCTACAATGAGCAGTTCTTC. It codes for CASSERGVLPYNEQFF.

The chain is built from TRBV30 and TRBJ1-1; no clear D. Per the germline V gene, CDR1 is GTSNPN and CDR2 is SVGIG (reference sequence). This CDR3 is 16 amino acids long. V lost 7 bases to trimming and J lost 1 base, with 22 bases between them. CDR3 loop: CALWRAGGLANTEAFF. As DNA, the CDR3 is TGTGCCTTATGGAGAGCCGGTGGCCTTGCGAACACTGAAGCTTTCTTT.

The J gene is TRBJ2-2, the V gene TRBV5-1; 10 positions match TRBD2. Germline loops: CDR1 SGHRS, CDR2 YFSETQ. There are 17 residues in the CDR3. The V gene end was trimmed by 4 bases and the J gene end by 4 bases; junction bases not matched to a gene: 10. CDR3 nucleotide sequence: TGCGCCAGCAGCCGCGCTAGCGGGAGAGGGGTCACCGGGGAGCTGTTTTTT. Translating gives CASSRASGRGVTGELFF.

Only one count was recorded for this clone. This chain connects TRBV6-1 to TRBJ1-2; tentatively, D is TRBD1 (6 bases). Germline CDR1 MNHNS, CDR2 SASEGT. V lost 2 bases, J lost 6 bases, and 16 bases lay in between. CDR3 size: 15 residues. For the CDR3, the DNA is TGTGCCAGCAGTGAAACCACAGGGTGGTCACATGGCTACACCTTC. Translated, it gives CASSETTGWSHGYTF.

The V and J genes are TRBV29-1 and TRBJ1-1; 9 bases agree with TRBD1. CDR3 length equals 13 residues. After removal of 5 bases from V and 6 bases from J, the junction contained 7 bases not matched to a gene. Germline CDR1 SQVTM, CDR2 ANQGSEA. CDR3 loop: CSVTQDRGAEAFF. For the CDR3, the DNA is TGCAGCGTTACCCAGGACAGGGGCGCTGAAGCTTTCTTT.

The CDR3 loop reads CASRKTQGSSSYNEQFF. CDR3 DNA: TGTGCCAGCAGAAAAACTCAGGGCTCGAGCTCCTACAATGAGCAGTTCTTC. J is TRBJ2-1 and V is TRBV3-1 (or the pseudogene TRBV3-2); D possibly corresponds to TRBD1 (5 bases). Trimming shortened V by 6 bases and J by 0 bases, and 18 bases separated the two germline ends. The CDR3 is 17 residues long. Germline loops: CDR1 LGHDT, CDR2 YNNKEL (reference sequence).

The chain employs TRBV5-1 and TRBJ2-4, with D unclear. The CDR3 covers 13 residues. Germline V gene lookup returns CDR1 SGHRS and CDR2 YFSETQ. V was clipped by 3 bases and J by 10 bases, with 14 bases between them. In DNA form, the CDR3 reads TGCGCCAGCAGCTCGGAGTCTCTTCTTATTCAGTACTTC. Protein product: CASSSESLLIQYF.